This T cell receptor (beta chain) was profiled in a study of cytomegalovirus exposure and HLA in healthy donors. About the research overall: The 120 or so validation repertoires matched the roughly 630 first-cohort repertoires in platform, a later analysis reported.

The CDR3 loop spans 13 amino acids. The germline V gene has CDR1 GTSNPN and CDR2 SVGIG (reference sequence). V shed 7 bases and J 6 bases; nucleotides not matched to a gene: 9. TCRdb keeps only in-frame clones here, not all; method: immunoSEQ multiplex PCR. Of fewer than 250,000 clones listed, 65% to 85% were seen once; the top ten hold roughly 13%. On this clone itself: The antigen is not known.

Notes on the study in general: Under in vitro conditions, three CMV-associated chains were confirmed as specific for CMV antigens.

The V and J genes are TRBV30 and TRBJ1-5, with TRBD1 identical over 7 bases. The receptor was isolated from a woman aged 30 to 39 in good health and CMV-seropositive. The sequenced material came from PBMCs. CDR3 loop: CAYEGGAGQPQHF. CDR3 DNA: TGTGCCTATGAAGGGGGCGCGGGTCAGCCCCAGCATTTT.